Shown below are 22 T cell receptor beta chains from a single sample sequenced in a study of Ad26.COV2.S vaccination and SARS-CoV-2 variants. Produced via immunoSEQ multiplex PCR; TCRdb's table is partial and in-frame only. This table holds roughly 300,000 clones, approximately 90% found once. Indicated treatment: over 15 received Ad26.COV2.S at low or high dose, single or two shots; several received placebo; per-sample allocation not given. Samples were taken on day 63 after the first vaccine or placebo injection. This material consisted of peripheral blood, taken in a trial of Ad26.COV2.S vaccine versus placebo. The origin of the receptors is a person between 18 and 59 years old who received the Ad26.COV2.S COVID-19 vaccine or a placebo.

The V call is TRBV7-6, the J call TRBJ1-3, with TRBD1 as a possible D gene (5 bases). Germline CDR1 and CDR2: SGHVS and FNYEAQ. The CDR3 has 17 residues. The ends were cut back, 4 bases at V and 0 bases at J, with 16 bases in the middle. CDR3 sequence: CASSWSGGTTSGNTIYF. CDR3 coding DNA: TGTGCCAGCAGCTGGTCGGGGGGAACTACCTCTGGAAACACCATATATTTT.

The V and J genes are TRBV7-9 and TRBJ2-1; 8 nucleotides agree with TRBD1. This CDR3 has 17 amino acids. CDR1 is SEHNR, CDR2 FQNEAQ, per germline (reference sequence). The V and J ends lost 1 base and 6 bases, in that order; junction bases with no gene match: 11. CDR3 nucleotides: TGTGCCAGCAGCTTAGGTGTGGCAGGGGGCGAGTTCAATGAGCAGTTCTTC. The encoded protein is CASSLGVAGGEFNEQFF.

The chain links TRBV4-1 to TRBJ2-2; 7 nucleotides line up with TRBD1. Germline loops: CDR1 MGHRA, CDR2 YSYEKL. CDR3 length equals 15 residues. The V and J ends lost 3 bases and 7 bases, in that order; junction bases with no gene match: 8. The CDR3 loop is CASSQADREHGELFF. The CDR3 DNA follows: TGCGCCAGCAGCCAGGCTGACAGGGAGCACGGGGAGCTGTTTTTT.

The chain couples TRBV27 to TRBJ2-7; 7 nucleotides align to TRBD1. Looked up from germline, CDR1 is MNHEY and CDR2 is SMNVEV (reference sequence). V lost 5 bases, J lost 3 bases, and 7 bases stayed unmatched. The length of the CDR3 is 14 residues. The CDR3 DNA reads TGTGCCAGCAGTGGAACAGGGGTCGGCTACGAGCAGTACTTC. It codes for CASSGTGVGYEQYF.

The chain is built from TRBV12-3 or TRBV12-4 and TRBJ1-4; D unclear. V lost 7 bases and J lost 7, with 13 bases in between. This CDR3 region has 13 residues. Written as DNA, the CDR3 is TGTGCCAGCACCCCCGGACTTAGTGAAAAACTGTTTTTT. This encodes CASTPGLSEKLFF.

The gene calls are TRBV9 and TRBJ2-1, with D possibly TRBD2 on 5 matching bases. Between the trimmed V and J ends, which lost 0 bases and 2 bases, there was a span of 12 bases. The CDR3 consists of 16 residues. CDR1 is SGDLS and CDR2 is YYNGEE in the germline V gene. The CDR3 loop reads CASSVATAGPYNEQFF. The CDR3 DNA reads as TGTGCCAGCAGCGTAGCTACGGCGGGCCCCTACAATGAGCAGTTCTTC.

This clone was recorded only once. This chain links TRBV6-2 or TRBV6-3 with TRBJ2-1, with D unclear. Trimming took off 8 bases at V and 0 bases at J, with 8 bases between the two ends. The CDR3 length is 13 residues. Germline V lookup: CDR1 MNHEY, CDR2 SVGEGT. CDR3: CASRPSSYNEQFF. The CDR3 DNA reads TGTGCCAGCCGCCCGAGCTCCTACAATGAGCAGTTCTTC.

The V gene is TRBV5-6, the J gene TRBJ1-1, with D possibly TRBD1 on 6 matching bases. The CDR3 runs 18 residues. CDR1 and CDR2 (germline): SGHDT, YYEEEE. V lost 4 bases and J 5 bases, leaving 27 bases between the germline ends. CDR3 loop: CASSPLRQGTLGGTEAFF. The CDR3 DNA reads TGTGCCAGCAGCCCCCTCCGGCAGGGGACCCTCGGGGGGACTGAAGCTTTCTTT.

Comment on this clone: The CDR3 ends on some other residue instead of the conserved phenylalanine or tryptophan, so this is likely a read error. Because the CDR3's place on the DNA is in doubt, the DNA is left out and the CDR3 is given as listed by TCRdb. J is TRBJ1-1 and V is TRBV28. CDR1 is MDHEN, CDR2 SYDVKM, per germline. The CDR3 comprises 11 residues, both ends counted. The CDR3 protein is CASSLPKAEVV.

Written as DNA, the CDR3 is TGTGCCAGCAGCTTACCTAGGCAGGGGGCCGTAGATACGCAGTATTTT. Protein: CASSLPRQGAVDTQYF. The J gene is TRBJ2-3, the V gene TRBV7-9; TRBD1 matches at 8 bases. Unmatched junction bases numbered 9, after V lost 2 bases and J lost 5 bases. The CDR3 runs to 16 residues. CDR1 and CDR2 (germline): SEHNR, FQNEAQ (reference sequence).

The rearrangement uses TRBV6-5 and TRBJ2-1, with 9 bases lining up with TRBD2. The CDR3 sequence is 14 residues long. The J segment lost 8 bases and the V segment lost 7 bases, leaving 9 bases of the junction unmatched. Germline V lookup: CDR1 MNHEY, CDR2 SVGAGI. The CDR3 nucleotides read TGTGCCAGCAACCCCAGCGGGGGGATCCATGAGCAGTTCTTC. Its protein product is CASNPSGGIHEQFF.

The gene calls are TRBV6-2 or TRBV6-3 and TRBJ2-2; the match to TRBD2 covers 8 bases. V lost 2 bases to trimming and J lost 7 bases; unmatched junction nucleotides: 9. Germline V gives CDR1 MNHEY, CDR2 SVGEGT. The CDR3 has 16 residues. The CDR3 sequence is CASSYRRGGPDGELFF. CDR3 nucleotide sequence: TGTGCCAGCAGTTACCGTCGGGGGGGCCCGGACGGGGAGCTGTTTTTT.

The genes are TRBV24-1 and TRBJ2-1, with 7 positions matching TRBD1. This CDR3 contains 16 residues. Germline loops: CDR1 KGHDR, CDR2 SFDVKD. V gave up 5 bases and J gave up 6 bases; unmatched junction bases: 12. CDR3 in DNA: TGTGCCACCAGTGGAGGGGGCGCTTTTCTCCGCAATGAGCAGTTCTTC. Amino acids: CATSGGGAFLRNEQFF.

The rearrangement links TRBV5-6 to TRBJ2-7, with D unclear. Germline lookup yields CDR1 SGHDT and CDR2 YYEEEE. Trimming shortened V by 3 bases and J by 6 bases, and 16 bases separated the two germline ends. The CDR3 spans 14 residues. CDR3 DNA sequence: TGTGCCAGCAGCTATGGCAGTGGCTCATCCGAGCAGTACTTC. Amino acids: CASSYGSGSSEQYF.

The gene calls are TRBV28 and TRBJ2-4; a possible D gene is TRBD1 (5 bases). Germline CDR1 and CDR2: MDHEN and SYDVKM. The germline V and J ends were trimmed by 6 bases and 0 bases, with 9 bases remaining between them. The CDR3 extends over 14 amino acids. The CDR3 coding sequence is TGTGCCAGCAGCCGCAGGGTAGCCAAAAACATTCAGTACTTC. It encodes CASSRRVAKNIQYF.

This chain connects TRBV3-1 (or the pseudogene TRBV3-2) to TRBJ1-5; D gene uncertain. Per germline, CDR1 LGHDT and CDR2 YNNKEL (reference sequence). V was trimmed by 1 base and J by 6 bases, leaving 10 bases between them. There are 14 residues in the CDR3. The CDR3 loop is CASSQGLGFQPQHF. CDR3 nucleotides: TGTGCCAGCAGCCAAGGTCTGGGGTTTCAGCCCCAGCATTTT.

The chain uses TRBV7-2 and TRBJ1-2; D gene uncertain. V was clipped by 5 bases and J by 8 bases, with 18 bases between them. This CDR3 has 14 amino acids. CDR1 and CDR2 (germline): SGHTA, FQGNSA. The chain's CDR3 is CASSLGIPLGGYTF. The CDR3 nucleotides read TGTGCCAGCAGCCTCGGGATCCCCCTGGGAGGCTACACCTTC.

The chain recombines TRBV5-4 with TRBJ1-4; D unclear. Germline CDR1 is SGHNT and CDR2 is YYREEE (reference sequence). The CDR3 is 14 residues long. V was trimmed by 1 base and J by 4 bases, leaving 8 bases between them. As DNA, the CDR3 is TGTGCCAGCAGCTTGTCGTCGGATAATGAAAAACTGTTTTTT. This gives the protein CASSLSSDNEKLFF.

The chain uses TRBV27 and TRBJ2-7; TRBD2 agrees at 9 bases. The CDR3 has 14 residues. Germline CDR1 and CDR2: MNHEY and SMNVEV (reference sequence). Germline trimming cut 3 bases from V and 6 bases from J; bases unmatched to any gene: 6. The CDR3 region has the DNA TGTGCCAGCAGTTTTCAGCGGGGGGTCGGCGAGCAGTACTTC. Amino acids: CASSFQRGVGEQYF.

J is TRBJ2-7 and V is TRBV29-1; TRBD1 matches 7 bases. Germline V gene sequence: CDR1 SQVTM, CDR2 ANQGSEA. Trimming removed 7 bases from V and 5 bases from J; junction bases left unmatched: 11. The CDR3 sequence is 13 residues long. CDR3 sequence reads: CSAWTGQHNEQYF. CDR3 sequence (DNA): TGCAGCGCCTGGACAGGCCAGCACAACGAGCAGTACTTC.

The J gene is TRBJ1-2, the V gene TRBV7-2, with TRBD1 matching over 7 bases. The CDR3 runs 18 residues. Trimming cost V 5 bases and J 3 bases; bases outside gene matches: 18. Germline V gives CDR1 SGHTA, CDR2 FQGNSA. The chain's CDR3 is CASSGAGQAVGRHYGYTF. In DNA form, the CDR3 reads TGTGCCAGCAGCGGAGCTGGACAGGCCGTGGGAAGGCACTATGGCTACACCTTC. The whole variable domain, filled in from reference TRBV7-2 and TRBJ1-2, reads GAGVSQSPSNKVTEKGKDVELRCDPISGHTALYWYRQSLGQGLEFLIYFQGNSAPDKSGLPSDRFSAERTGGSVSTLTIQRTQQEDSAVYLCASSGAGQAVGRHYGYTFGSGTRLTVV.

The count of this clone is one. The chain is built from TRBV28 and TRBJ1-1; D not resolved. Germline V CDR1 and CDR2: MDHEN, SYDVKM. The CDR3 loop spans 13 amino acids. V was cut by 3 bases and J by 1 base, with 6 bases left in between. The CDR3: CASSFPGNTEAFF. The CDR3 DNA reads as TGTGCCAGCAGTTTCCCCGGGAACACTGAAGCTTTCTTT.